The 26 T cell receptor beta chains listed next were all sequenced from one sample in a study of blood T cells in healthy people across ages. For the second PCR, which ran for about 7 to 12 cycles, a sample-barcoded 5' primer and a J-beta primer mix were used. TCRdb fed the 5' RACE reads into MiXCR, producing one record per CDR3 protein. Among about 1.8 million distinct CDR3 sequences listed, around half were seen once. Source material: blood. The receptors derive from a woman aged 40 to 50 in good health.

This rearrangement joins TRBV9 to TRBJ1-4; no clear D gene. The germline CDR1 and CDR2 sequences are SGDLS and YYNGEE. The CDR3 spans 13 residues. Between the trimmed V and J ends, which lost 3 bases and 8 bases, there was a span of 11 bases. CDR3: CASSGLAVEKLFF. The CDR3 bases are TGTGCCAGCAGCGGCCTCGCTGTGGAAAAACTGTTTTTT.

The J gene is TRBJ2-1, the V gene TRBV6-2 or TRBV6-3; D is possibly TRBD2 (5 bases). The V gene's germline CDR1 is MNHEY and CDR2 SVGEGT. This CDR3 is built from 14 residues. V lost 10 bases and J 7 bases, leaving 20 bases between the germline ends. CDR3 in amino acids: CATGRRRVGNEQFF. CDR3 bases: TGTGCCACCGGGCGGAGGCGGGTGGGGAATGAGCAGTTCTTC.

The chain employs TRBV20-1 and TRBJ2-1; 11 bases match TRBD2. Trimming removed 2 bases from V and 7 bases from J; junction bases left unmatched: 4. The CDR3 spans 14 residues. Per the germline V gene, CDR1 is DFQATT and CDR2 is SNEGSKA (reference sequence). CDR3 in amino acids: CSARSLAGGNEQFF. Here the CDR3 DNA reads TGCAGTGCTAGAAGCCTAGCGGGGGGTAATGAGCAGTTCTTC.

This clonotype was seen more than once but under ten times. The chain combines TRBV20-1 with TRBJ2-1, with D perhaps TRBD1 or TRBD2 (5 bases each). The CDR3 totals 12 residues. V lost 0 bases and J lost 9, with 9 bases in between. CDR1 is DFQATT, CDR2 SNEGSKA, per germline (reference sequence). CDR3 loop: CSARDWGSEQFF. CDR3 DNA sequence: TGCAGTGCTAGAGATTGGGGGAGTGAGCAGTTCTTC.

The rearrangement links TRBV2 to TRBJ2-3, with TRBD1 identical over 7 bases. Germline V lookup: CDR1 SNHLY, CDR2 FYNNEI. Trimming removed 6 bases from V and 4 bases from J; junction bases left unmatched: 10. The CDR3 length is 15 residues. The DNA for the CDR3 is TGTGCCAGCAGCGAGGGGGCGCGGCACCCAGATACGCAGTATTTT. This translates into CASSEGARHPDTQYF.

This clonotype was detected a few times. This rearrangement joins TRBV29-1 to TRBJ2-7; D uncertain. There are 14 residues in the CDR3. CDR1 is SQVTM, CDR2 ANQGSEA, per germline. V dropped 7 bases and J dropped 3 bases, with 19 bases sitting between them. The CDR3 coding sequence is TGCAGCGCTTCCATACCTGCCGTCCTCTACGAGCAGTACTTC. This codes for CSASIPAVLYEQYF.

The J gene is TRBJ2-3, the V gene TRBV6-5; TRBD2 matches 10 bases. V shed 3 bases, J shed 3 bases, and the junction held 3 bases outside the gene matches. Germline CDR1 is MNHEY and CDR2 is SVGAGI. This CDR3 is built from 15 residues. CDR3 sequence (DNA): TGTGCCAGCAGTTATCCTAGCGGGGGAACAGATACGCAGTATTTT. Protein: CASSYPSGGTDTQYF.

This clonotype was seen once. The chain couples TRBV7-3 to TRBJ2-6; D gene ambiguous. Trimming took 5 bases from V and 0 from J, leaving 11 bases between them. The V gene's germline CDR1 is SGHTA and CDR2 FQGTGA. This CDR3 has 16 residues. As DNA, the CDR3 is TGTGCCAGCAGCCAAAACCCCCACTCTGGGGCCAACGTCCTGACTTTC. Its protein product is CASSQNPHSGANVLTF.

The V gene is TRBV7-2, the J gene TRBJ1-1; the D gene is possibly TRBD1 (5 bases). The CDR3 extends over 15 amino acids. Trimming left V 1 base short and J 11 bases short, with 20 bases between. The germline CDR1 and CDR2 sequences are SGHTA and FQGNSA. The CDR3 protein is CASSLDTPGIGRAFF. CDR3 sequence (DNA): TGTGCCAGCAGCTTAGATACCCCAGGGATTGGTCGGGCTTTCTTT.

This chain's CDR3 is CASSPYWTDQDNEQFF. CDR3 in DNA: TGTGCCAGCTCACCTTACTGGACAGACCAGGACAATGAGCAGTTCTTC. The J gene is TRBJ2-1, the V gene TRBV7-2; the D gene is possibly TRBD1 (6 bases). The CDR3 covers 16 residues. V lost 8 bases, J lost 5 bases, and 22 bases lay in between. In germline, CDR1 is SGHTA, CDR2 FQGNSA.

This clonotype was counted only a few times. The rearrangement links TRBV7-2 to TRBJ2-1; a possible D gene is TRBD2 (5 bases). V was clipped by 6 bases and J by 7 bases, with 16 bases between them. The V gene's germline CDR1 is SGHTA and CDR2 FQGNSA. The CDR3 length is 14 residues. This CDR3 is CASSQGVSGNEQFF. CDR3 bases: TGTGCCAGCAGTCAAGGAGTATCGGGAAATGAGCAGTTCTTC.

This clonotype occurred a few times. The gene calls are TRBV11-1 and TRBJ2-5; tentative D call: TRBD2 (6 bases). There are 12 residues in the CDR3. V lost 6 bases, J lost 9 bases, and 14 bases lay in between. Germline CDR1 reads SGHAT; CDR2 reads FQDESV (reference sequence). The CDR3 loop is CASSYGPGAQYF. CDR3 DNA: TGTGCCAGCAGTTACGGACCGGGGGCCCAGTACTTC.

This clonotype showed up just a few times. The chain is built from TRBV14 and TRBJ2-1, with D possibly being TRBD1 (6 bases). CDR3 size: 13 residues. The V and J ends lost 4 bases and 14 bases respectively, with 18 bases between them. The germline V gene encodes CDR1 SGHDN and CDR2 FVKESK. The DNA of the CDR3 is TGTGCCAGCAGCCTCCACGGACAGTCAAGAAAGTTCTTC. It yields the protein CASSLHGQSRKFF.

Many counts were recorded for this clonotype. The rearrangement joins TRBV4-2 to TRBJ2-5, with a tentative D call TRBD2 (6 bases). This CDR3 comprises 14 residues. V gave up 0 bases and J gave up 7 bases, with 12 bases separating them. Germline V gene sequence: CDR1 LGHNA, CDR2 YNFKEQ. The CDR3 DNA is TGTGCCAGCAGCCAAGACACCTTGCGGGGGACCCAGTACTTC. Translation gives CASSQDTLRGTQYF.

CDR3 amino acids: CSARDRTEAFF. CDR3 bases: TGCAGCGCCAGAGACAGGACTGAAGCTTTCTTT. J is TRBJ1-1 and V is TRBV29-1; D may be TRBD1 (6 bases). V lost 7 bases to trimming and J lost 5 bases, with 11 bases between them. In germline, CDR1 is SQVTM, CDR2 ANQGSEA. The CDR3 is made up of 11 amino acids.

This clonotype has more than one count but fewer than ten. V and J are TRBV27 and TRBJ2-7; 7 bases are shared with TRBD1. The CDR3 is 14 amino acids. With V trimmed by 7 bases and J by 6 bases, 12 bases remained unmatched. CDR1 MNHEY and CDR2 SMNVEV come from the germline V gene (reference sequence). The DNA for the CDR3 is TGTGCCAGCAAGTGGGGACAGTCTTACCCCGAGCAGTACTTC. Translating gives CASKWGQSYPEQYF.

The V and J genes are TRBV20-1 and TRBJ1-2; a weak D match, TRBD1 (6 bases). Trimming took 6 bases from V and 0 from J, leaving 14 bases between them. This CDR3 contains 14 residues. CDR1 is DFQATT, CDR2 SNEGSKA, per germline (reference sequence). CDR3 in DNA: TGCAGTGCCTCCGACAGGCGGGCTAACTATGGCTACACCTTC. It specifies CSASDRRANYGYTF.

The chain recombines TRBV6-2 or TRBV6-3 with TRBJ1-1; 7 bases are shared with TRBD1. V dropped 2 bases and J dropped 7; count of bases not matched to a gene: 7. CDR3 size: 14 residues. Looked up from germline, CDR1 is MNHEY and CDR2 is SVGEGT. The CDR3 region is CASSYRQGSGEAFF. CDR3 nucleotides: TGTGCCAGCAGTTACAGACAGGGTTCGGGTGAAGCTTTCTTT.

This clonotype was found a few times. The chain employs TRBV29-1 and TRBJ2-5; D possibly corresponds to TRBD2 (5 bases). The CDR3 is 13 residues long. The V gene's germline CDR1 is SQVTM and CDR2 ANQGSEA. Trimming took off 5 bases at V and 5 bases at J, with 15 bases between the two ends. The chain's CDR3 is CSVTWGVGETQYF. The CDR3 region has the DNA TGCAGCGTTACGTGGGGAGTTGGGGAGACCCAGTACTTC.

This clonotype was observed a handful of times. The chain links TRBV7-9 to TRBJ2-3; unclear D gene. Germline CDR1 is SEHNR and CDR2 is FQNEAQ (reference sequence). This CDR3 spans 12 amino acids. V gave up 7 bases and J gave up 3 bases, with 8 bases separating them. The CDR3 here is CASKPATDTQYF. DNA of the CDR3: TGTGCCAGCAAGCCGGCGACAGATACGCAGTATTTT.

This clonotype appeared once. The V call is TRBV6-4, the J call TRBJ2-1, with TRBD2 identical over 12 bases. Looked up from germline, CDR1 is MRHNA and CDR2 is SNTAGT. This CDR3 has 16 amino acids. With 6 bases clipped from V and 9 bases from J, the junction kept 12 bases outside the gene matches. The CDR3 here is CASRARLAGGYGEQFF. The CDR3 DNA follows: TGTGCCAGCAGAGCCCGGCTAGCGGGGGGGTATGGTGAGCAGTTCTTC.

V gene TRBV7-9 combines with J gene TRBJ2-5; either TRBD1 or TRBD2 may supply D (7 bases each). Trimming stripped 5 bases from V and 3 bases from J, with 19 bases between. CDR1 and CDR2 from the germline V gene are SEHNR and FQNEAQ (reference sequence). The CDR3 runs 16 residues. DNA of the CDR3: TGTGCCAGCAGCCCCTCAAGGCAGGGGGGGAAAGAGACCCAGTACTTC. Encoded protein: CASSPSRQGGKETQYF.

The chain uses TRBV27 and TRBJ2-5, with D perhaps being TRBD1 or TRBD2 (6 bases each). Per the germline V gene, CDR1 is MNHEY and CDR2 is SMNVEV (reference sequence). V was trimmed by 3 bases and J by 4 bases, leaving 12 bases between them. The CDR3 covers 14 residues. CDR3 DNA: TGTGCCAGCAGTTTTGGGGGGCACATAGAGACCCAGTACTTC. Translated, it gives CASSFGGHIETQYF.

The V and J genes are TRBV20-1 and TRBJ1-2; a possible D gene is TRBD1 (6 bases). This CDR3 region has 15 residues. V shed 3 bases and J shed 0 bases, with 14 bases lying between them. Germline assignment: CDR1 DFQATT and CDR2 SNEGSKA (reference sequence). CDR3 sequence reads: CSASSQGLTNYGYTF. The CDR3 nucleotides are TGCAGTGCTAGCTCGCAGGGGTTAACTAACTATGGCTACACCTTC.

This chain joins TRBV6-5 and TRBJ2-7; tentatively, D is TRBD1 (6 bases). V was clipped by 3 bases and J by 1 base, with 13 bases between them. The CDR3 has 15 amino acids. Germline values: CDR1 MNHEY, CDR2 SVGAGI. The CDR3, as DNA: TGTGCCAGCAGTTATACGGGACAAAAATCCTACGAGCAGTACTTC. This translates into CASSYTGQKSYEQYF.

This rearrangement joins TRBV12-3 or TRBV12-4 to TRBJ2-4; D is tentatively TRBD1 or TRBD2 (7 bases each). This CDR3 spans 16 amino acids. Trimming removed 7 bases from V and 6 bases from J, with 22 bases in between. CDR3 DNA: TGTGCCAGCACCCAAGCTGATGCCAGGGGGGGAAACATTCAGTACTTC. Its protein product is CASTQADARGGNIQYF.